This TCR beta chain stems from a study of T cells after yellow fever vaccination. At the level of the study: Each low-cell-number fraction was prepared by means of SMART-Seq v4 Ultra Low Input.

Germline CDR1 reads LGHNA; CDR2 reads YSLEER. The junction had 6 bases not matched to a gene; V was cut back by 4 bases and J by 8 bases. The CDR3 is 13 residues long. A process of 5'RACE template switching, which added a universal primer site and UMIs, was used to make TCR cDNA. TCRdb reprocessed the 5' RACE reads with MiXCR, giving one entry per CDR3 protein. The table has about 74,000 distinct CDR3 sequences, 7.1% seen once. This specimen was CD8+ T cells sorted from PBMCs, taken 5 days after the first yellow fever vaccination. This TCR derives from a man aged 18 to 35 who received the YFV17D yellow fever vaccine. The V and J genes are TRBV4-3 and TRBJ1-2; 8 bases map to TRBD1. This CDR3 reads CASSPQGAGGYTF. The CDR3, as DNA: TGCGCCAGCAGCCCCCAGGGGGCGGGAGGCTACACCTTC.